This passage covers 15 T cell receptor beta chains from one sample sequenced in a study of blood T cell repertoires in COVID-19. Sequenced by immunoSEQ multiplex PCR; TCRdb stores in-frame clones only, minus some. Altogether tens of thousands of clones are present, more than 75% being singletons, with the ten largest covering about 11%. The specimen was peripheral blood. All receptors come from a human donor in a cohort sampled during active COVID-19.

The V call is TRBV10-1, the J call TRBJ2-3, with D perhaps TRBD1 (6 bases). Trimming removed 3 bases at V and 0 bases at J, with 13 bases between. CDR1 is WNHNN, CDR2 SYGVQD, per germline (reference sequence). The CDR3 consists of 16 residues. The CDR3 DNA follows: TGCGCCAGCAGTGACACAGGGCGAAAAAGCACAGATACGCAGTATTTT. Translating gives CASSDTGRKSTDTQYF.

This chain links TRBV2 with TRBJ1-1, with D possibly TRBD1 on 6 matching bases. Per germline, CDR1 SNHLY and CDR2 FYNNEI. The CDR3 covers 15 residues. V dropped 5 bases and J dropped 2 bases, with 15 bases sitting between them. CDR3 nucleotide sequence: TGTGCCAGCAGTCTCCTCGGACAGACAAACACTGAAGCTTTCTTT. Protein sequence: CASSLLGQTNTEAFF.

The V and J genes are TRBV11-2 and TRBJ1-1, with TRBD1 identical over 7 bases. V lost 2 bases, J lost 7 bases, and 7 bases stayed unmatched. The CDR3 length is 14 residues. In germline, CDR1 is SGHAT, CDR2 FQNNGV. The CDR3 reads CASSLLGTVREAFF. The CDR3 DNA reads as TGTGCCAGCAGCTTACTAGGGACAGTGCGTGAAGCTTTCTTT.

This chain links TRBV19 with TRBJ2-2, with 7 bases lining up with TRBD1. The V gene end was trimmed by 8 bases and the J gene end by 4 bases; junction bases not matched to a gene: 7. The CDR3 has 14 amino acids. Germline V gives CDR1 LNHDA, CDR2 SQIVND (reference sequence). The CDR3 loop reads CASHRGLGTGELFF. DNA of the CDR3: TGTGCCAGTCACAGGGGATTAGGCACCGGGGAGCTGTTTTTT.

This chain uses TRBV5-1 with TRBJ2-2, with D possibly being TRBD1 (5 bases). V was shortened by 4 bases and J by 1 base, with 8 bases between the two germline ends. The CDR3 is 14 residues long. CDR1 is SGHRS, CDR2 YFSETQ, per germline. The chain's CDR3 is CASSRGLNTGELFF. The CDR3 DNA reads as TGCGCCAGCAGCAGGGGCCTGAACACCGGGGAGCTGTTTTTT.

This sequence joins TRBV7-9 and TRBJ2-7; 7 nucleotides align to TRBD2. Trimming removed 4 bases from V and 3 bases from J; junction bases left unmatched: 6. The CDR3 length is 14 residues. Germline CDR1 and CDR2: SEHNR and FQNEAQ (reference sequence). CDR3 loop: CASSSGLPYYEQYF. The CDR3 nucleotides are TGTGCCAGCAGCTCGGGACTACCCTACTACGAGCAGTACTTC.

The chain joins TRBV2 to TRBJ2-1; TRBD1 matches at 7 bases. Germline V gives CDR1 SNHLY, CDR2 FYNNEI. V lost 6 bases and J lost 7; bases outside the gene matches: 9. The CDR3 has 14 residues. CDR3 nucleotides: TGTGCCAGCAGCGCCTCAGGGGGAGTGAATGAGCAGTTCTTC. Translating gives CASSASGGVNEQFF.

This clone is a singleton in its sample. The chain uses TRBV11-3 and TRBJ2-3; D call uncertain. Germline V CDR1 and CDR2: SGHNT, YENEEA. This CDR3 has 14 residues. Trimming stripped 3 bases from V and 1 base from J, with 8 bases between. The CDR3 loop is CASSLERGTDTQYF. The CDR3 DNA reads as TGTGCCAGCAGCTTGGAACGGGGCACAGATACGCAGTATTTT.

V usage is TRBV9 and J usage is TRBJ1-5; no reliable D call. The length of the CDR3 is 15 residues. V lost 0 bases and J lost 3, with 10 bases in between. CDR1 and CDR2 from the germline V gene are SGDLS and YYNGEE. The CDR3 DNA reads TGTGCCAGCAGCGTAGACCCGGGTAACAATCAGCCCCAGCATTTT. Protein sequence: CASSVDPGNNQPQHF.

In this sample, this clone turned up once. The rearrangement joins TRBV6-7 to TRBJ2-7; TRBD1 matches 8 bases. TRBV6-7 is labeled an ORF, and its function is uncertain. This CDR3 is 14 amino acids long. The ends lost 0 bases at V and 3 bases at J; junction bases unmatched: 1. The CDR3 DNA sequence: TGTGCCAGCAGTTACTCGGACAGGGTCTACGAGCAGTACTTC. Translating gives CASSYSDRVYEQYF.

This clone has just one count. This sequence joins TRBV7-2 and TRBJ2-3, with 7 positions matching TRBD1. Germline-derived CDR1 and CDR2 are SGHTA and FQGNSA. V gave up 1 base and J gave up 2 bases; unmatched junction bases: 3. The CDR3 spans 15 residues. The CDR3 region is CASSLDRGDTDTQYF. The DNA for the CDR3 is TGTGCCAGCAGCTTAGACAGGGGAGACACAGATACGCAGTATTTT.

The CDR3 DNA reads as TGCGCCAGCAGCCATCGGAGCGGGACCTCCCTGGGATATGGCTACACCTTC. Its protein product is CASSHRSGTSLGYGYTF. The chain is built from TRBV5-1 and TRBJ1-2, with D possibly matching TRBD1 (5 bases). Germline CDR1 and CDR2: SGHRS and YFSETQ. This CDR3 spans 17 amino acids. The V end was cut by 4 bases, the J end by 5 bases, with 24 bases between. Full variable domain (missing parts from reference TRBV5-1 and TRBJ1-2): KAGVTQTPRYLIKTRGQQVTLSCSPISGHRSVSWYQQTPGQGLQFLFEYFSETQRNKGNFPGRFSGRQFSNSRSEMNVSTLELGDSALYLCASSHRSGTSLGYGYTFGSGTRLTVV.

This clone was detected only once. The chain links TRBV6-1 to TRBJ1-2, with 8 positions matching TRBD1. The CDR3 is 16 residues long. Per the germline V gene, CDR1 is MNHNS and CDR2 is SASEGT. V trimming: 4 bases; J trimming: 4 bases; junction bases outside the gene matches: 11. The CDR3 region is CASSGGGQGAIYGYTF. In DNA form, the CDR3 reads TGTGCCAGCAGTGGGGGGGGGCAGGGGGCGATCTATGGCTACACCTTC.

For the CDR3, the DNA is TGTGCCAGCAGCTACAGGGGCCTGACCGTTGAAGCTTTCTTT. This codes for CASSYRGLTVEAFF. The chain links TRBV28 to TRBJ1-1; 7 bases are shared with TRBD1. This CDR3 has 14 residues. The germline V gene has CDR1 MDHEN and CDR2 SYDVKM. With 6 bases clipped from V and 7 bases from J, the junction kept 11 bases outside the gene matches.

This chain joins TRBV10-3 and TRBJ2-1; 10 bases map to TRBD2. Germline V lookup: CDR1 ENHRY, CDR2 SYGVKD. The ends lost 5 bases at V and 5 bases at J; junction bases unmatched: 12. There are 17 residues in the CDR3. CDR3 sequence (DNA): TGTGCCATCAGTAAAAGCGGGGGGGCCTTAAGCGACAATGAGCAGTTCTTC. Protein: CAISKSGGALSDNEQFF.